One and the same sample provided the 18 T cell receptor beta chains below, sequenced in a study of blood T cell repertoires in COVID-19. Repertoires were generated with immunoSEQ multiplex PCR, while TCRdb's copy carries only in-frame clones and drops some. The data hold hundreds of thousands of clones, with 88% observed a single time. The sequenced material came from PBMCs or T cells enriched from blood (not recorded which). These TCRs come from a woman aged 40 to 49 with acute COVID-19.

This clone showed up just once. The J gene is TRBJ2-5, the V gene TRBV5-1; TRBD1 is a possible D gene (6 bases). The CDR3 extends over 14 amino acids. V dropped 4 bases and J dropped 2 bases, with 12 bases sitting between them. Per germline, CDR1 SGHRS and CDR2 YFSETQ. The CDR3 here is CASSGGQTQETQYF. In nucleotides, the CDR3 is TGCGCCAGCAGCGGAGGACAGACACAAGAGACCCAGTACTTC.

This clone was seen only once. This rearrangement joins TRBV19 to TRBJ2-5; 12 nucleotides agree with TRBD2. CDR3 length equals 16 residues. Germline loops: CDR1 LNHDA, CDR2 SQIVND (reference sequence). Trimming at V came to 3 bases and at J to 1 base, leaving 3 bases not matched to a gene. CDR3 residues: CASSILAGGTQETQYF. For the CDR3, the DNA is TGTGCCAGTAGTATTCTAGCGGGGGGGACCCAAGAGACCCAGTACTTC.

V gene TRBV5-1 combines with J gene TRBJ2-4; maybe TRBD2 (5 bases). This CDR3 comprises 15 residues. Trimming stripped 4 bases from V and 2 bases from J, with 13 bases between. Germline-derived CDR1 and CDR2 are SGHRS and YFSETQ. The CDR3 nucleotides read TGCGCCAGCAGCCCCCAACTAGGGTCCAAAAACATTCAGTACTTC. It codes for CASSPQLGSKNIQYF.

The chain is built from TRBV6-1 and TRBJ1-2, with a possible D match to TRBD1 (6 bases). CDR1 and CDR2 (germline): MNHNS, SASEGT. The V end lost 3 bases, the J end lost 7 bases, and 18 bases lay between the germline ends. This CDR3 has 15 amino acids. The CDR3 DNA sequence: TGTGCCAGCAGTGATTCAGGGGCGCTGATCGGTGGCTACACCTTC. Translating it yields CASSDSGALIGGYTF.

J is TRBJ2-1 and V is TRBV2; 8 bases are shared with TRBD1. Germline CDR1 SNHLY, CDR2 FYNNEI. The junction had 5 bases not matched to a gene; V was cut back by 5 bases and J by 2 bases. The CDR3 is made up of 15 amino acids. CDR3: CASSRDRTTYNEQFF. The CDR3 nucleotides are TGTGCCAGCAGTAGGGACAGGACAACCTACAATGAGCAGTTCTTC.

The rearrangement uses TRBV18 and TRBJ1-1, with D uncertain. The CDR3 is 13 amino acids. V was shortened by 1 base and J by 3 bases, with 6 bases between the two germline ends. Germline CDR1 and CDR2: KGHSH and LQKENI. This CDR3 is CASSPQPDTEAFF. CDR3 sequence (DNA): TGTGCCAGCTCACCACAACCGGACACTGAAGCTTTCTTT.

This clone was picked up one time. The chain is built from TRBV15 and TRBJ1-3; the D gene is possibly TRBD1 (5 bases). The V gene lost 8 bases and the J gene lost 0 bases, with 17 bases spanning the gap. Germline CDR1 LNHNV, CDR2 YYDKDF (reference sequence). The CDR3 covers 16 residues. CDR3 in amino acids: CATDSRDRLSGNTIYF. Here the CDR3 DNA reads TGTGCCACCGACAGCAGAGATAGACTCTCTGGAAACACCATATATTTT. The entire variable domain, with the rest obtained from reference TRBV15 and TRBJ1-3, is as follows: DAMVIQNPRYQVTQFGKPVTLSCSQTLNHNVMYWYQQKSSQAPKLLFHYYDKDFNNEADTPDNFQSRRPNTSFCFLDIRSPGLGDTAMYLCATDSRDRLSGNTIYFGEGSWLTVV.

This clone has a single count. This rearrangement joins TRBV15 to TRBJ2-2, with 10 nucleotides matching TRBD2. Per germline, CDR1 LNHNV and CDR2 YYDKDF (reference sequence). V lost 0 bases to trimming and J lost 3 bases; unmatched junction nucleotides: 4. The CDR3 is 17 residues long. The CDR3: CATSRDLAGGHTGELFF. The CDR3 nucleotides are TGTGCCACCAGCAGAGACTTAGCGGGGGGCCACACCGGGGAGCTGTTTTTT.

V and J are TRBV29-1 and TRBJ2-5, with D possibly TRBD2 on 5 matching bases. Trimming stripped 7 bases from V and 5 bases from J, with 20 bases between. The CDR3 totals 14 residues. Germline V CDR1 and CDR2: SQVTM, ANQGSEA. This chain's CDR3 is CSARGPQRRETQYF. The CDR3, as DNA: TGCAGCGCCCGCGGGCCTCAACGGAGGGAGACCCAGTACTTC.

The chain combines TRBV13 with TRBJ2-7; 7 bases agree with TRBD1. The CDR3 loop spans 16 amino acids. Trimming cost V 4 bases and J 5 bases; bases outside gene matches: 14. Looked up from germline, CDR1 is PRHDT and CDR2 is FYEKMQ (reference sequence). CDR3 DNA: TGTGCCAGCAGCTGGGCCAGGGACAGAGCCCTCGACGAGCAGTACTTC. Translation: CASSWARDRALDEQYF.

V usage is TRBV9 and J usage is TRBJ2-7, with D tentatively TRBD1 (5 bases). Germline V gene lookup returns CDR1 SGDLS and CDR2 YYNGEE. V was shortened by 3 bases and J by 0 bases, with 10 bases between the two germline ends. The CDR3 is 14 amino acids. CDR3 protein: CASSDTGTSYEQYF. DNA of the CDR3: TGTGCCAGCAGCGACACAGGTACCTCCTACGAGCAGTACTTC. Full variable domain (remainder filled in from reference TRBV9 and TRBJ2-7): DSGVTQTPKHLITATGQRVTLRCSPRSGDLSVYWYQQSLDQGLQFLIQYYNGEERAKGNILERFSAQQFPDLHSELNLSSLELGDSALYFCASSDTGTSYEQYFGPGTRLTVT.

The rearrangement uses TRBV7-9 and TRBJ1-2; 11 bases align to TRBD1. V lost 5 bases to trimming and J lost 3 bases; unmatched junction nucleotides: 8. The CDR3 runs to 16 residues. Germline CDR1 reads SEHNR; CDR2 reads FQNEAQ (reference sequence). CDR3 amino acids: CASSPRTGGGDYGYTF. In nucleotides, the CDR3 is TGTGCCAGCAGCCCCCGGACAGGGGGCGGGGACTATGGCTACACCTTC.

Concerning this clone: The same CDR3 arises from other DNA sequences in this sample as well. J is TRBJ1-1 and V is TRBV18; D not resolved. CDR1 and CDR2 (germline): KGHSH, LQKENI. V lost 3 bases to trimming and J lost 1 base, with 9 bases between them. This CDR3 is 14 amino acids long. CDR3 DNA sequence: TGTGCCAGCTCACCCCGTACACCGAACACTGAAGCTTTCTTT. This sequence encodes CASSPRTPNTEAFF. Full variable domain (outside the CDR3, taken from reference TRBV18 and TRBJ1-1): NAGVMQNPRHLVRRRGQEARLRCSPMKGHSHVYWYRQLPEEGLKFMVYLQKENIIDESGMPKERFSAEFPKEGPSILRIQQVVRGDSAAYFCASSPRTPNTEAFFGQGTRLTVV.

This chain connects TRBV3-1 (or the pseudogene TRBV3-2) to TRBJ2-2; D may be TRBD1 (6 bases). This CDR3 is 16 amino acids long. The V end was cut by 6 bases, the J end by 6 bases, with 20 bases between. CDR1 is LGHDT, CDR2 YNNKEL, per germline (reference sequence). The CDR3 loop reads CASSSDRLGAAGELFF. The CDR3 DNA is TGTGCCAGCAGTAGCGACCGTTTGGGGGCGGCCGGGGAGCTGTTTTTT.

The rearrangement joins TRBV13 to TRBJ2-3; D is possibly TRBD2 (6 bases). V was shortened by 5 bases and J by 2 bases, with 11 bases between the two germline ends. Germline assignment: CDR1 PRHDT and CDR2 FYEKMQ (reference sequence). The CDR3 has 14 amino acids. CDR3 bases: TGTGCCAGCAGCCTTAGCGGATCCACAGATACGCAGTATTTT. Translating gives CASSLSGSTDTQYF.

The chain links TRBV30 to TRBJ1-5; TRBD1 might be the D (6 bases). Trimming pared 3 bases from V and 6 bases from J, leaving 18 bases between. Germline CDR1 reads GTSNPN; CDR2 reads SVGIG (reference sequence). The CDR3 is 15 residues long. This chain's CDR3 is CAWSGQQGAGQPQHF. Written as DNA, the CDR3 is TGTGCCTGGAGCGGGCAACAGGGTGCTGGTCAGCCCCAGCATTTT. The full variable domain, in which reference TRBV30 and TRBJ1-5 provide the parts outside the CDR3, is SQTIHQWPATLVQPVGSPLSLECTVEGTSNPNLYWYRQAAGRGLQLLFYSVGIGQISSEVPQNLSASRPQDRQFILSSKKLLLSDSGFYLCAWSGQQGAGQPQHFGDGTRLSIL.

J is TRBJ1-3 and V is TRBV6-5; D not certain. V was trimmed by 6 bases and J by 1 base, leaving 4 bases between them. The CDR3 covers 12 residues. Germline V lookup: CDR1 MNHEY, CDR2 SVGAGI. Here the CDR3 reads CASRQSGNTIYF. DNA for the CDR3: TGTGCCAGCAGACAGTCTGGAAACACCATATATTTT.

This clone turned up a few times. The chain has TRBV3-1 (or the pseudogene TRBV3-2) and TRBJ1-5; 10 nucleotides match TRBD1. This CDR3 is built from 15 residues. Trimming took 3 bases from V and 7 from J; bases not matched to a gene: 6. The V gene's germline CDR1 is LGHDT and CDR2 YNNKEL (reference sequence). CDR3 protein: CASSQGTGARQPQHF. The CDR3 nucleotides read TGTGCCAGCAGCCAGGGGACAGGGGCCCGGCAGCCCCAGCATTTT.